The clone carrying this TCR beta chain was counted a few times. The ends were cut back, 1 base at V and 6 bases at J, with 9 bases in the middle. This CDR3 is 14 amino acids long. The germline CDR1 and CDR2 sequences are LNHNV and YYDKDF (reference sequence). The data originate from a study of CD8 T cells in ankylosing spondylitis. In TCRdb, the 5' RACE reads were re-called with MiXCR into one record per CDR3 protein. The table records about 40,000 distinct CDR3 sequences, about 15% of them present only once. J is TRBJ2-2 and V is TRBV15, with D perhaps TRBD2 (6 bases). The TCR sequence derives from a male donor with ankylosing spondylitis or in good health (not recorded which). The specimen was blood. The CDR3 region is CATSRGTNSGELFF. Here the CDR3 DNA reads TGTGCCACCAGCAGAGGGACTAATTCCGGGGAGCTGTTTTTT.